What follows are 8 T cell receptor beta chains derived from one specimen sequenced in a study of early T cells in non-severe SARS-CoV-2 infection. MiXCR was run by TCRdb on the 5' RACE reads, yielding one entry per CDR3 protein. The table shows around 77,000 distinct CDR3 sequences, with 5% occurring only once. The sample in question was whole blood, obtained at baseline. The receptors derive from an adult who was a healthcare worker with PCR-confirmed SARS-CoV-2 infection or an uninfected control (not recorded which).

This clonotype was recorded at least ten times. The V and J genes are TRBV20-1 and TRBJ2-3, with D possibly matching TRBD1 (6 bases). V lost 6 bases to trimming and J lost 5 bases, with 18 bases between them. Germline values: CDR1 DFQATT, CDR2 SNEGSKA (reference sequence). This CDR3 has 14 residues. The CDR3: CSASKQGKGDTQYF. DNA of the CDR3: TGCAGTGCATCAAAACAGGGAAAGGGAGATACGCAGTATTTT.

The chain is built from TRBV28 and TRBJ2-1; a weak D match, TRBD2 (7 bases). Germline CDR1 is MDHEN and CDR2 is SYDVKM. The V end was cut by 2 bases, the J end by 11 bases, with 16 bases between. CDR3 length equals 14 residues. The CDR3, as DNA: TGTGCCAGCAGTTTAGAGGGGGGGCTAGCACAGCAGTTCTTC. Encoded protein: CASSLEGGLAQQFF.

There are many counts of this clonotype. The chain joins TRBV25-1 to TRBJ1-5, with D hard to call. Between the trimmed V and J ends, which lost 5 bases and 4 bases, there was a span of 9 bases. The CDR3 has 13 residues. Germline values: CDR1 MGHDK, CDR2 SYGVNS. The CDR3 sequence: CASSIGRNQPQHF. In DNA, the CDR3 is TGTGCCAGCAGTATCGGACGGAATCAGCCCCAGCATTTT.

This clonotype appeared a few times. J is TRBJ1-1 and V is TRBV6-5, with D tentatively TRBD1 (6 bases). The length of the CDR3 is 17 residues. Trimming took off 2 bases at V and 3 bases at J, with 19 bases between the two ends. Germline V CDR1 and CDR2: MNHEY, SVGAGI. CDR3 in amino acids: CASSYTGDGGRYTEAFF. Here the CDR3 DNA reads TGTGCCAGCAGTTACACGGGGGACGGGGGCAGGTACACTGAAGCTTTCTTT.

This chain uses TRBV20-1 with TRBJ2-3; 7 positions match TRBD1. Germline V gene data show CDR1 as DFQATT and CDR2 as SNEGSKA (reference sequence). The CDR3 sequence is 13 residues long. After removal of 6 bases from V and 1 base from J, the junction contained 4 bases not matched to a gene. As DNA, the CDR3 is TGCAGTGCCCTTCAGGGGGGCACAGATACGCAGTATTTT. It yields the protein CSALQGGTDTQYF.

This clonotype showed up just a few times. V is TRBV25-1 and J is TRBJ2-2, with D possibly being TRBD2 (5 bases). CDR1 is MGHDK, CDR2 SYGVNS, per germline. Deletions cut 1 base from V and 7 bases from J, with 7 bases between. The CDR3 has 13 amino acids. CDR3 DNA sequence: TGTGCCAGCAGTGAATGGGAGCACGGGGAGCTGTTTTTT. This sequence encodes CASSEWEHGELFF.

This clonotype has a handful of counts. The CDR3 DNA sequence: TGTGCCAGCAGCCAAGGACAGACTTTTGAAGCTTTCTTT. It yields the protein CASSQGQTFEAFF. The chain combines TRBV3-1 with TRBJ1-1, with a tentative D call TRBD1 (5 bases). CDR1 LGHDT and CDR2 YNNKEL come from the germline V gene (reference sequence). The CDR3 extends over 13 amino acids. V lost 1 base and J lost 7, with 10 bases in between.

This clonotype was counted many times. The chain uses TRBV4-1 and TRBJ2-7; D is possibly TRBD1 (6 bases). Per the germline V gene, CDR1 is MGHRA and CDR2 is YSYEKL. The length of the CDR3 is 15 residues. The V end lost 2 bases, the J end lost 3 bases, and 14 bases lay between the germline ends. The CDR3 DNA reads TGCGCCAGCAGCCAAACGGGGACACTCAGCTACGAGCAGTACTTC. Its translation is CASSQTGTLSYEQYF.